The 32 T cell receptor beta chains given below trace back to one sample, sequenced in a study of blood T cell repertoires in COVID-19. The method was immunoSEQ multiplex PCR; TCRdb's version includes in-frame clones alone and lacks a portion of them. The sample yields hundreds of thousands of clones, roughly 90% seen once. Input material: peripheral blood. The origin of the receptors is a man aged 40-49 years with acute or convalescent COVID-19.

This chain connects TRBV2 to TRBJ1-4; TRBD1 agrees at 9 bases. Germline CDR1 and CDR2: SNHLY and FYNNEI. Trimming took 8 bases from V and 0 from J; bases not matched to a gene: 7. The CDR3 runs to 16 residues. The CDR3 loop reads CASARDRVPTNEKLFF. The CDR3 DNA reads as TGTGCCAGCGCGAGGGACAGGGTTCCAACTAATGAAAAACTGTTTTTT.

V and J are TRBV5-1 and TRBJ2-5; D uncertain. Trimming removed 3 bases from V and 4 bases from J, with 4 bases in between. CDR3 length equals 11 residues. The germline V gene encodes CDR1 SGHRS and CDR2 YFSETQ. CDR3 coding DNA: TGCGCCAGCAGCTCTTCAGAGACCCAGTACTTC. This encodes CASSSSETQYF. Supplemented by reference TRBV5-1 and TRBJ2-5, the full variable domain reads KAGVTQTPRYLIKTRGQQVTLSCSPISGHRSVSWYQQTPGQGLQFLFEYFSETQRNKGNFPGRFSGRQFSNSRSEMNVSTLELGDSALYLCASSSSETQYFGPGTRLLVL.

This chain links TRBV11-2 with TRBJ2-2; the D gene is possibly TRBD1 (6 bases). The CDR3 is 14 amino acids. Trimming removed 7 bases from V and 3 bases from J, with 12 bases in between. Germline CDR1 reads SGHAT; CDR2 reads FQNNGV. Here the CDR3 DNA reads TGTGCCAGCACTGAACAGGGTTACACCGGGGAGCTGTTTTTT. It encodes CASTEQGYTGELFF.

This clone was recorded once. The chain's CDR3 is CASSLFMSNTGELFF. The CDR3, as DNA: TGCGCCAGCAGCTTGTTTATGTCGAACACCGGGGAGCTGTTTTTT. This chain joins TRBV5-1 and TRBJ2-2; no reliable D call. V lost 1 base, J lost 0 bases, and 7 bases lay in between. The CDR3 is 15 residues long. Germline values: CDR1 SGHRS, CDR2 YFSETQ. Supplemented by reference TRBV5-1 and TRBJ2-2, the full variable domain reads KAGVTQTPRYLIKTRGQQVTLSCSPISGHRSVSWYQQTPGQGLQFLFEYFSETQRNKGNFPGRFSGRQFSNSRSEMNVSTLELGDSALYLCASSLFMSNTGELFFGEGSRLTVL.

The V and J genes are TRBV12-3 or TRBV12-4 and TRBJ1-1; TRBD1 is a possible D gene (6 bases). V dropped 8 bases and J dropped 4 bases, with 11 bases sitting between them. The CDR3 loop spans 12 amino acids. CDR3 in amino acids: CASGGGGTEAFF. Here the CDR3 DNA reads TGTGCCAGCGGGGGGGGCGGCACTGAAGCTTTCTTT.

The chain is built from TRBV11-2 and TRBJ2-7; D not certain. The CDR3 length is 14 residues. Trimming pared 1 base from V and 2 bases from J, leaving 9 bases between. Germline CDR1 SGHAT, CDR2 FQNNGV. The CDR3 DNA sequence: TGTGCCAGCAGCTTAGTACAGTCTACCTACGAGCAGTACTTC. Its translation is CASSLVQSTYEQYF.

This clone appeared once. V and J are TRBV28 and TRBJ1-2; no reliable D call. V gave up 6 bases and J gave up 5 bases, with 13 bases separating them. This CDR3 spans 13 amino acids. CDR1 is MDHEN, CDR2 SYDVKM, per germline. The CDR3 coding sequence is TGTGCCAGCAGCCTGACTAGGACTTATGGCTACACCTTC. Protein: CASSLTRTYGYTF.

This clone has just one count. This chain links TRBV5-1 with TRBJ1-3; possible D gene TRBD1, 5 bases. The CDR3 runs to 14 residues. Germline V lookup: CDR1 SGHRS, CDR2 YFSETQ. Trimming cost V 4 bases and J 2 bases, with 10 bases left between them. Here the CDR3 DNA reads TGCGCCAGCAGCCCGACAGTAACTGGAAACACCATATATTTT. It translates to CASSPTVTGNTIYF.

The V call is TRBV19, the J call TRBJ2-5, with D hard to call. The CDR3 runs 14 residues. CDR1 and CDR2 (germline): LNHDA, SQIVND (reference sequence). Trimming cost V 4 bases and J 4 bases, with 13 bases left between them. In DNA, the CDR3 is TGTGCCAGTAGTAGAGCTGAGGTCCCAGAGACCCAGTACTTC. This encodes CASSRAEVPETQYF.

The CDR3 nucleotides read TGTGCCAGCACCCGCTCCTACGAGCAGTACTTC. Protein: CASTRSYEQYF. V gene TRBV2 combines with J gene TRBJ2-7; no firm D call. Trimming stripped 7 bases from V and 0 bases from J, with 4 bases between. CDR3 length equals 11 residues. Germline V lookup: CDR1 SNHLY, CDR2 FYNNEI.

The chain is built from TRBV27 and TRBJ2-1; perhaps TRBD1 as D (7 bases). This CDR3 has 16 residues. Trimming took off 0 bases at V and 4 bases at J, with 13 bases between the two ends. Germline V gives CDR1 MNHEY, CDR2 SMNVEV (reference sequence). CDR3 protein: CASSLSAGQLYNEQFF. The CDR3 bases are TGTGCCAGCAGTTTATCGGCGGGACAGTTATACAATGAGCAGTTCTTC.

The chain links TRBV6-6 to TRBJ1-2, with unresolved D. Trimming stripped 7 bases from V and 0 bases from J, with 15 bases between. In germline, CDR1 is MNHNY, CDR2 SVGAGI (reference sequence). The CDR3 contains 15 residues. The CDR3 coding sequence is TGTGCCAGCATTAACAGCGGATTACCTAACTATGGCTACACCTTC. Protein sequence: CASINSGLPNYGYTF.

V gene TRBV6-2 or TRBV6-3 combines with J gene TRBJ2-5; 9 bases map to TRBD1. Germline assignment: CDR1 MNHEY and CDR2 SVGEGT. The CDR3 contains 14 residues. V lost 5 bases and J lost 3; bases outside the gene matches: 4. The CDR3 sequence is CASSTWTGEETQYF. The DNA for the CDR3 is TGTGCCAGCAGTACTTGGACAGGGGAAGAGACCCAGTACTTC.

The rearrangement joins TRBV6-5 to TRBJ2-1; the D is unclear. The CDR3 is 12 amino acids. Germline CDR1 and CDR2: MNHEY and SVGAGI. V lost 8 bases and J lost 9, with 14 bases in between. The CDR3 nucleotides read TGTGCCAGCTCCTACCTCCGAGGTGAGCAGTTCTTC. It codes for CASSYLRGEQFF.

A single count supports this clone. The rearrangement joins TRBV30 to TRBJ2-5, with 10 bases fitting TRBD1. This CDR3 contains 15 residues. The germline gives CDR1 GTSNPN, CDR2 SVGIG (reference sequence). With V trimmed by 1 base and J by 4 bases, 6 bases remained unmatched. CDR3: CAWSGDRGGRETQYF. The CDR3 nucleotides read TGTGCCTGGAGTGGGGACAGGGGAGGAAGAGAGACCCAGTACTTC.

This clone was recorded only once. The chain joins TRBV18 to TRBJ1-5; TRBD1 matches 9 bases. The V gene end was trimmed by 5 bases and the J gene end by 4 bases; junction bases not matched to a gene: 9. The germline V gene has CDR1 KGHSH and CDR2 LQKENI. The CDR3 loop spans 16 amino acids. CDR3 nucleotide sequence: TGTGCCAGCTCATTCGACTCCGGGACAGGGAATCAGCCCCAGCATTTT. This encodes CASSFDSGTGNQPQHF.

CDR3 DNA: TGCGCCAGCAGCCAATCCCCATTACAGGGATATGGCTACACCTTC. This codes for CASSQSPLQGYGYTF. The rearrangement joins TRBV4-3 to TRBJ1-2; the D gene is possibly TRBD1 (6 bases). V was clipped by 2 bases and J by 5 bases, with 15 bases between them. The CDR3 covers 15 residues. Germline V gene data show CDR1 as LGHNA and CDR2 as YSLEER.

This chain joins TRBV3-1 (or the pseudogene TRBV3-2) and TRBJ2-5; D is unclear. The CDR3 is made up of 14 amino acids. Germline V gives CDR1 LGHDT, CDR2 YNNKEL (reference sequence). V was shortened by 1 base and J by 3 bases, with 9 bases between the two germline ends. The CDR3 DNA is TGTGCCAGCAGCCAAGGTCACGGTGAAGAGACCCAGTACTTC. Translation gives CASSQGHGEETQYF.

V is TRBV5-4 and J is TRBJ1-5, with D possibly being TRBD1 (5 bases). V was pared by 4 bases and J by 5 bases, with 10 bases between. Germline CDR1 is SGHNT and CDR2 is YYREEE (reference sequence). This CDR3 has 13 residues. CDR3 sequence: CASSPGTDQPQHF. CDR3 DNA sequence: TGTGCCAGCAGCCCAGGGACTGATCAGCCCCAGCATTTT.

The CDR3 loop is CASVGQETQYF. As DNA, the CDR3 is TGTGCCAGCGTGGGGCAGGAGACCCAGTACTTC. The chain recombines TRBV7-2 with TRBJ2-5; D is possibly TRBD1 (5 bases). The CDR3 runs to 11 residues. V gave up 8 bases and J gave up 5 bases, with 9 bases separating them. Germline V gene lookup returns CDR1 SGHTA and CDR2 FQGNSA.

The CDR3 here is CAITGSRGSGSDTQYF. Written as DNA, the CDR3 is TGTGCCATCACCGGATCGAGGGGGAGTGGGTCAGATACGCAGTATTTT. The gene calls are TRBV10-3 and TRBJ2-3; a weak D match, TRBD1 (6 bases). The V gene lost 7 bases and the J gene lost 4 bases, with 21 bases spanning the gap. Germline V gene lookup returns CDR1 ENHRY and CDR2 SYGVKD. The length of the CDR3 is 16 residues.

This chain joins TRBV28 and TRBJ1-1; D ambiguous. Looked up from germline, CDR1 is MDHEN and CDR2 is SYDVKM. The CDR3 has 13 amino acids. Trimming cost V 4 bases and J 8 bases, with 14 bases left between them. The CDR3 region has the DNA TGTGCCAGCAGTTCCTCCGTTCCGGGGGAAGCTTTCTTT. This encodes CASSSSVPGEAFF.

This sequence joins TRBV5-4 and TRBJ2-3; 12 nucleotides align to TRBD2. The CDR3 contains 16 residues. V lost 4 bases to trimming and J lost 7 bases; unmatched junction nucleotides: 10. Looked up from germline, CDR1 is SGHNT and CDR2 is YYREEE (reference sequence). The CDR3 DNA reads as TGTGCCAGCAGCCCAAGACTAGCGGGAGCTCTACATACGCAGTATTTT. Amino acid sequence: CASSPRLAGALHTQYF.

This clone was counted ten times or more. The chain links TRBV19 to TRBJ1-6; D is unclear. This CDR3 has 14 residues. V was cut by 3 bases and J by 9 bases, with 12 bases left in between. CDR1 and CDR2 (germline): LNHDA, SQIVND (reference sequence). The CDR3 coding sequence is TGTGCCAGTAGTATCGAGCGGCTTGGTTCACCCCTCCACTTT. Translation gives CASSIERLGSPLHF.

CDR3 sequence reads: CASSVEQTMNTEAFF. The CDR3 DNA is TGTGCCAGCAGCGTAGAGCAGACAATGAACACTGAAGCTTTCTTT. The chain joins TRBV9 to TRBJ1-1; D is undetermined. Per germline, CDR1 SGDLS and CDR2 YYNGEE. This CDR3 spans 15 amino acids. The V and J ends lost 0 bases and 0 bases respectively, with 9 bases between them. The whole variable domain, filled in from reference TRBV9 and TRBJ1-1, reads DSGVTQTPKHLITATGQRVTLRCSPRSGDLSVYWYQQSLDQGLQFLIQYYNGEERAKGNILERFSAQQFPDLHSELNLSSLELGDSALYFCASSVEQTMNTEAFFGQGTRLTVV.

The chain carries TRBV3-1 (or the pseudogene TRBV3-2) and TRBJ2-1, with 10 bases that match TRBD2. The germline V gene has CDR1 LGHDT and CDR2 YNNKEL (reference sequence). V lost 2 bases and J lost 6; bases outside the gene matches: 7. The CDR3 spans 16 residues. The CDR3 spells CASSQLSGGAPNEQFF. CDR3 sequence (DNA): TGTGCCAGCAGCCAACTAAGCGGGGGGGCACCCAATGAGCAGTTCTTC.

This clone was found once. The V gene is TRBV30, the J gene TRBJ2-2; 7 positions match TRBD1. CDR1 and CDR2 (germline): GTSNPN, SVGIG (reference sequence). CDR3 size: 15 residues. The J segment lost 0 bases and the V segment lost 3 bases, leaving 4 bases of the junction unmatched. In DNA form, the CDR3 reads TGTGCCTGGAGAATCAGGGGGACGAACACCGGGGAGCTGTTTTTT. Its translation: CAWRIRGTNTGELFF.

This sequence joins TRBV27 and TRBJ2-7, with D possibly matching TRBD1 (6 bases). From germline, CDR1 is MNHEY and CDR2 SMNVEV (reference sequence). The CDR3 is 13 residues long. Trimming left V 2 bases short and J 3 bases short, with 8 bases between. This CDR3 is CASSLTRGYEQYF. CDR3 in DNA: TGTGCCAGCAGTTTAACCAGGGGCTACGAGCAGTACTTC.

The rearrangement joins TRBV30 to TRBJ1-1, with D tentatively TRBD1 (6 bases). The germline V gene has CDR1 GTSNPN and CDR2 SVGIG (reference sequence). The CDR3 has 14 amino acids. V lost 1 base to trimming and J lost 4 bases, with 13 bases between them. CDR3 residues: CAWSAGGEGTEAFF. The CDR3 DNA reads TGTGCCTGGAGTGCTGGGGGCGAGGGCACTGAAGCTTTCTTT.

V is TRBV28 and J is TRBJ2-5, with D possibly matching TRBD2 (6 bases). Trimming cost V 7 bases and J 3 bases, with 18 bases left between them. The CDR3 length is 15 residues. CDR1 is MDHEN and CDR2 is SYDVKM in the germline V gene. The chain's CDR3 is CASTSSEGIKETQYF. The CDR3 DNA reads as TGTGCCAGCACCTCTTCGGAGGGGATTAAAGAGACCCAGTACTTC.

The chain couples TRBV7-3 to TRBJ2-6; the match to TRBD1 covers 7 bases. Germline assignment: CDR1 SGHTA and CDR2 FQGTGA. The length of the CDR3 is 16 residues. V dropped 5 bases and J dropped 1; count of bases not matched to a gene: 5. CDR3 sequence (DNA): TGTGCCAGCAGCATCGCACAGGGGTCTGGGGCCAACGTCCTGACTTTC. It specifies CASSIAQGSGANVLTF.

The rearrangement links TRBV4-1 to TRBJ2-7; D possibly corresponds to TRBD2 (5 bases). The CDR3 runs 16 residues. V lost 0 bases and J 4 bases, leaving 16 bases between the germline ends. Germline CDR1 is MGHRA and CDR2 is YSYEKL. In DNA form, the CDR3 reads TGCGCCAGCAGCCAAGATTCCGGGGTACCCGGATACGAGCAGTACTTC. It codes for CASSQDSGVPGYEQYF.